The 12 T cell receptor beta chains below all came from one sample that was sequenced in a study of blood T cell repertoires in COVID-19. TCRdb's copy holds only in-frame clones and misses some; the assay was immunoSEQ multiplex PCR. The table lists approximately 86,000 clones, around four fifths of them singletons. The sequencing input was peripheral blood. All receptors derive from a man aged 45-60 years with acute or convalescent COVID-19.

The rearrangement joins TRBV19 to TRBJ1-1, with 9 bases aligning to TRBD1. V dropped 3 bases and J dropped 8; count of bases not matched to a gene: 4. The CDR3 is made up of 13 amino acids. Germline V gene sequence: CDR1 LNHDA, CDR2 SQIVND (reference sequence). CDR3 nucleotides: TGTGCCAGTAGTATGAGGGACAGGGTGGAAGCTTTCTTT. Its protein product is CASSMRDRVEAFF.

J is TRBJ2-2 and V is TRBV19; tentative D call: TRBD1 (6 bases). V gave up 6 bases and J gave up 4 bases, with 15 bases separating them. The CDR3 consists of 15 residues. The germline V gene has CDR1 LNHDA and CDR2 SQIVND (reference sequence). The CDR3 DNA is TGTGCCAGTAGCGCCGGGACACCGGGCACCGGGGAGCTGTTTTTT. It is translated as CASSAGTPGTGELFF.

The chain combines TRBV24-1 with TRBJ2-5; 8 bases line up with TRBD2. Germline trimming cut 1 base from V and 3 bases from J; bases unmatched to any gene: 6. The germline V gene has CDR1 KGHDR and CDR2 SFDVKD. The CDR3 is 16 residues long. The CDR3 DNA reads as TGTGCCACCAGTGATTTTACTAGCGGAGTTAAAGAGACCCAGTACTTC. Residues: CATSDFTSGVKETQYF.

This clone was counted once. The genes are TRBV10-3 and TRBJ2-7; weak D call: TRBD2 (7 bases). The CDR3 has 12 amino acids. Trimming cost V 7 bases and J 5 bases, with 12 bases left between them. From germline, CDR1 is ENHRY and CDR2 SYGVKD. The CDR3 protein is CAITPGGHEQYF. The CDR3 region has the DNA TGTGCCATCACCCCGGGGGGCCACGAGCAGTACTTC.

The CDR3 spells CASSLEGSGGPLLETQYF. CDR3 nucleotide sequence: TGCGCCAGCAGCTTGGAGGGTAGCGGGGGGCCCCTGTTGGAGACCCAGTACTTC. The chain carries TRBV5-1 and TRBJ2-5; 10 bases line up with TRBD2. Per germline, CDR1 SGHRS and CDR2 YFSETQ. This CDR3 spans 18 amino acids. The J segment lost 5 bases and the V segment lost 0 bases, leaving 13 bases of the junction unmatched.

This chain connects TRBV24-1 to TRBJ1-5, with D possibly matching TRBD1 (6 bases). CDR1 KGHDR and CDR2 SFDVKD come from the germline V gene. Trimming took 5 bases from V and 0 from J, leaving 22 bases between them. The CDR3 spans 19 residues. Here the CDR3 DNA reads TGTGCCACCAGTGCACCAAAGACAGGCATTCCCTTTAGCAATCAGCCCCAGCATTTT. This encodes CATSAPKTGIPFSNQPQHF.

This clone showed up just a few times. The chain employs TRBV5-1 and TRBJ1-6, with 7 positions matching TRBD1. V lost 4 bases to trimming and J lost 6 bases; unmatched junction nucleotides: 7. Germline CDR1 reads SGHRS; CDR2 reads YFSETQ. The CDR3 extends over 15 amino acids. CDR3 DNA sequence: TGCGCCAGCAGCGCTGACAGGGCCGGTAATTCACCCCTCCACTTT. Its protein product is CASSADRAGNSPLHF.

V usage is TRBV5-1 and J usage is TRBJ2-5; 10 positions match TRBD2. Germline V gene lookup returns CDR1 SGHRS and CDR2 YFSETQ. CDR3 length: 15 amino acids. The trim removed 7 bases at V and 5 bases at J, leaving 11 bases unmatched. CDR3 in amino acids: CASAKAGGPGETQYF. The CDR3 DNA follows: TGCGCCAGCGCAAAAGCGGGAGGGCCTGGGGAGACCCAGTACTTC.

About this clone: A read error may be the cause here, since a much bigger clone is one base away. The chain employs TRBV28 and TRBJ1-2; D remains ambiguous. The germline V gene encodes CDR1 MDHEN and CDR2 SYDVKM. V lost 4 bases and J 4 bases, leaving 7 bases between the germline ends. The CDR3 is 12 residues long. Written as DNA, the CDR3 is TGTGCCAGCAGTTCATCGGGCTATGGCTACACCTTC. Its protein product is CASSSSGYGYTF.

This chain links TRBV24-1 with TRBJ2-7; D is uncertain. The CDR3 extends over 13 amino acids. Germline assignment: CDR1 KGHDR and CDR2 SFDVKD. The V end was cut by 12 bases, the J end by 0 bases, with 14 bases between. The CDR3 DNA reads TGTGCCGTCCAACCGACTGACTCCTACGAGCAGTACTTC. Encoded protein: CAVQPTDSYEQYF.

The chain carries TRBV27 and TRBJ1-2; weak D call: TRBD1 (6 bases). The V gene's germline CDR1 is MNHEY and CDR2 SMNVEV (reference sequence). The CDR3 extends over 14 amino acids. V lost 4 bases to trimming and J lost 4 bases, with 13 bases between them. This CDR3 is CASSSLGGGYGYTF. The DNA for the CDR3 is TGTGCCAGCAGTTCCTTAGGGGGTGGCTATGGCTACACCTTC.

This clone was recorded once. The gene calls are TRBV9 and TRBJ2-5, with 12 bases aligning to TRBD2. V shed 3 bases, J shed 4 bases, and the junction held 1 base outside the gene matches. The CDR3 is 14 residues long. Germline V gene sequence: CDR1 SGDLS, CDR2 YYNGEE. This CDR3 is CASSGGLAGETQYF. The CDR3 DNA follows: TGTGCCAGCAGCGGGGGACTAGCGGGAGAGACCCAGTACTTC. Filled out from reference TRBV9 and TRBJ2-5, the complete variable domain reads DSGVTQTPKHLITATGQRVTLRCSPRSGDLSVYWYQQSLDQGLQFLIQYYNGEERAKGNILERFSAQQFPDLHSELNLSSLELGDSALYFCASSGGLAGETQYFGPGTRLLVL.